A selection of T cell receptor beta chains follows, all from one sample in a study of control samples from healthy donors and cancer patients. This table comes from immunoSEQ multiplex PCR, and its TCRdb copy is limited to in-frame clones, with some not included. The repertoire holds some 130,000 clones, with around 88% as singletons. The material sequenced was blood. These receptors came from a man between 35 and 55 years old in good health. Both conserved end residues are part of each CDR3. D genes are given only for firm matches. Only part of the rows carry a size: once, few, many, or a class if the clone is expanded.

size: -; J: TRBJ2-1; length: 12; D: -; V: TRBV4-2; DNA: TGTGCCAGCAGCCAAGTTGGGGACGAGCAGTTCTTC; CDR3: CASSQVGDEQFF
size: few; J: TRBJ1-3; length: 15; D: -; V: TRBV10-1; DNA: TGCGCCAGCAGTGAGCTCCGAAGCTCTGGAAACACCATATATTTT; CDR3: CASSELRSSGNTIYF
size: -; J: TRBJ1-5; length: 13; D: -; V: TRBV30; DNA: TGTGCCTGGAGTTTAAAAAATAATCGGCCCCAGCATTTT; CDR3: CAWSLKNNRPQHF
size: -; J: TRBJ1-1; length: 16; D: TRBD1; V: TRBV18; DNA: TGTGCCAGCTCACCACCAGGCAGGGGGCAGAGGACTGAAGCTTTCTTT; CDR3: CASSPPGRGQRTEAFF
size: -; J: TRBJ1-1; length: 15; D: -; V: TRBV11-3; DNA: TGTGCCAGCAGCTTAGCGCAGGGCATGAACACTGAAGCTTTCTTT; CDR3: CASSLAQGMNTEAFF
size: once; J: TRBJ2-7; length: 14; D: TRBD1; V: TRBV19; DNA: TGTGCCAGTAGTATTGACAGGGGGCGGCGAGAGCAGTACTTC; CDR3: CASSIDRGRREQYF
size: -; J: TRBJ2-2; length: 15; D: -; V: TRBV6-5; DNA: TGTGCCAGCAGGCGAGATGCAGGCAACACCGGGGAGCTGTTTTTT; CDR3: CASRRDAGNTGELFF
size: -; J: TRBJ2-6; length: 15; D: -; V: TRBV11-2; DNA: TGTGCCAGCAGCTTAAGGGGCTCTGGGGCCAACGTCCTGACTTTC; CDR3: CASSLRGSGANVLTF
size: -; J: TRBJ2-1; length: 13; D: -; V: TRBV9; DNA: TGTGCCACCGGACCGGGGCCGAGAGATGAGCAGTTCTTC; CDR3: CATGPGPRDEQFF
size: -; J: TRBJ1-6; length: 19; D: TRBD1; V: TRBV14; DNA: TGTGCCAGCAGCCAAGTTGGGGGGACAGTTCTCCCCTATAATTCACCCCTCCACTTT; CDR3: CASSQVGGTVLPYNSPLHF
size: once; J: TRBJ2-3; length: 21; D: TRBD2; V: TRBV6-6; DNA: TGTGCCAGCAGTCTACTAGCGGGGGGCCTAAGGGTTGATTTTAGCACAGATACGCAGTATTTT; CDR3: CASSLLAGGLRVDFSTDTQYF
size: -; J: TRBJ2-1; length: 21; D: TRBD1; V: TRBV27; DNA: TGTGCCAGCAGTTTTTACCCCCCGGGACAGGGGGCAATGAGCTCCTACAATGAGCAGTTCTTC; CDR3: CASSFYPPGQGAMSSYNEQFF
size: -; J: TRBJ2-7; length: 13; D: TRBD2; V: TRBV30; DNA: TGTGCCTGGAGTGTAGGACTAGCGGGGGAGCAGTACTTC; CDR3: CAWSVGLAGEQYF
size: -; J: TRBJ1-1; length: 14; D: -; V: TRBV5-6; DNA: TGTGCCAGCAGCTTGTACGGGGACGGCACTGAAGCTTTCTTT; CDR3: CASSLYGDGTEAFF